The rows below give T cell receptor beta chains drawn from one sample of a study of CD8 T cells in Susac syndrome. Using its own MiXCR run on the immunoSEQ multiplex PCR reads, TCRdb lists one record per CDR3 protein. The table has approximately 80,000 distinct CDR3 sequences, roughly nine tenths seen once. Sequenced: CD8+ T cells from PBMCs. The receptors derive from a human donor with multiple sclerosis. Both conserved end residues are part of each CDR3. A D gene is named only where the DNA matches it firmly. Some rows have no size entry. The others give once, few or many, or a class for an expanded clone.

DNA: TGCGCCAGCAGTGAGACTCGGACGGTAGGCATTCAGTACTTC
CDR3: CASSETRTVGIQYF
D: -
V: TRBV10-1
size: -
J: TRBJ2-4

DNA: TGTGCCAGCAGCGTTGGACAGGGCTACACCTTC
CDR3: CASSVGQGYTF
D: -
V: TRBV13
size: -
J: TRBJ1-2

DNA: TGTGCCTGGAGTAGATCGACAGAGATCAACACCGGGGAGCTGTTTTTT
CDR3: CAWSRSTEINTGELFF
D: -
V: TRBV30
size: -
J: TRBJ2-2

DNA: TGCGCCAGCAGCTTGGAGGATGGGGTGATTCCCCAAAAACTGTTTTTT
CDR3: CASSLEDGVIPQKLFF
D: -
V: TRBV5-1
size: -
J: TRBJ1-4

DNA: TGCAGTGCTAGAGATTGGGACAGCTATAATGAAAAACTGTTTTTT
CDR3: CSARDWDSYNEKLFF
D: TRBD1
V: TRBV20-1
size: -
J: TRBJ1-4

DNA: TGTGCCAGTAGTATAGGGCAGGGGAATGCCTACGAGCAGTACTTC
CDR3: CASSIGQGNAYEQYF
D: -
V: TRBV19
size: -
J: TRBJ2-7

DNA: TGTGCCAGCAGTTGGACGGGGAGGGCAAAAAACATTCAGTACTTC
CDR3: CASSWTGRAKNIQYF
D: TRBD2
V: TRBV28
size: -
J: TRBJ2-4

DNA: TGTGCCAGCAGCCCCGATCTGATGGCTGGAAACACCATATATTTT
CDR3: CASSPDLMAGNTIYF
D: -
V: TRBV11-2
size: -
J: TRBJ1-3

DNA: TGTGCCAGCAGCTCGGGACCGCGTTTCGAGCAGTACTTC
CDR3: CASSSGPRFEQYF
D: -
V: TRBV28
size: -
J: TRBJ2-7

DNA: TGCAGCGCCGGGACAGGGAGTGAAAAACTGTTTTTT
CDR3: CSAGTGSEKLFF
D: TRBD1
V: TRBV29-1
size: -
J: TRBJ1-4

DNA: TGCGCCAGCAGCCAAGAACTCGGGACTAGCGGTAACAATGAGCAGTTCTTC
CDR3: CASSQELGTSGNNEQFF
D: TRBD2
V: TRBV4-1
size: -
J: TRBJ2-1

DNA: TGTGCCAGCAGTTTTGCAGGGCCCTCCTACGAGCAGTACTTC
CDR3: CASSFAGPSYEQYF
D: -
V: TRBV28
size: -
J: TRBJ2-7

DNA: TGCAGCGTTGCGGGAAGACAGGAGACCCAGTACTTC
CDR3: CSVAGRQETQYF
D: -
V: TRBV29-1
size: -
J: TRBJ2-5

DNA: TGTGCCACCAGTGATTCCCACCGACAGGGAGGGAGCACTGAAGCTTTCTTT
CDR3: CATSDSHRQGGSTEAFF
D: TRBD1
V: TRBV24-1
size: -
J: TRBJ1-1

DNA: TGTGCCAGCAGAGACAGGGGGTACAATGAGCAGTTCTTC
CDR3: CASRDRGYNEQFF
D: TRBD1
V: TRBV2
size: -
J: TRBJ2-1

DNA: TGTGCCAGCAAAATCGTTGGGGGCGGTTTCTACGAGCAGTACTTC
CDR3: CASKIVGGGFYEQYF
D: -
V: TRBV27
size: -
J: TRBJ2-7

DNA: TGTGCCACCAGCAGAGATAGGACAGGGGACAATACGCAGTATTTT
CDR3: CATSRDRTGDNTQYF
D: TRBD1
V: TRBV15
size: -
J: TRBJ2-3

DNA: TGTGCCTGGACCCCGGGACACCTGAACACTGAAGCTTTCTTT
CDR3: CAWTPGHLNTEAFF
D: -
V: TRBV30
size: -
J: TRBJ1-1

DNA: TGCAGTGCTCTTAGCGGGAGGGCCTCCTACAATGAGCAGTTCTTC
CDR3: CSALSGRASYNEQFF
D: TRBD2
V: TRBV20-1
size: -
J: TRBJ2-1

DNA: TGTGCCAGCAGTTTAGCTAGCTCATTGGAGACCCAGTACTTC
CDR3: CASSLASSLETQYF
D: -
V: TRBV28
size: -
J: TRBJ2-5

DNA: TGTGCCAGCAGTCCCAGGGTCCGCCTAGAGTATGGCTACACCTTC
CDR3: CASSPRVRLEYGYTF
D: -
V: TRBV6-5
size: -
J: TRBJ1-2

DNA: TGTGCCAGCAGTTTATGGGTAGCGGGAGGGCATGAGCAGTTCTTC
CDR3: CASSLWVAGGHEQFF
D: TRBD2
V: TRBV27
size: -
J: TRBJ2-1

DNA: TGTGCCAGCAGCGTAGAGGCTTCGGGCGAGCAGTACTTC
CDR3: CASSVEASGEQYF
D: -
V: TRBV9
size: once
J: TRBJ2-7

DNA: TGTGCCAGTAGTATAGATCGAGTGGGTGAGCAGTTCTTC
CDR3: CASSIDRVGEQFF
D: -
V: TRBV19
size: -
J: TRBJ2-1

DNA: TGCGCCAGCAGTCACCGTGAGCAGGGCGGCCAGCCCCAGCATTTT
CDR3: CASSHREQGGQPQHF
D: -
V: TRBV23-1
size: -
J: TRBJ1-5

DNA: TGTGCCAGCTCCTATGGGGGAGAGCAGTACTTC
CDR3: CASSYGGEQYF
D: -
V: TRBV6-5
size: once
J: TRBJ2-7

DNA: TGTGCCAGCAGTGCCCCCCGGGTCGCTCCGCGGCCCCAGCATTTT
CDR3: CASSAPRVAPRPQHF
D: -
V: TRBV28
size: -
J: TRBJ1-5

DNA: TGCGCCAGCAGCCAAAGTTCCGGGATCGGCGAGCAGTACTTC
CDR3: CASSQSSGIGEQYF
D: -
V: TRBV4-1
size: -
J: TRBJ2-7